This entry is about one TCR beta chain. This sample is part of a study of blood T cell repertoires in COVID-19. Assay used: immunoSEQ multiplex PCR; TCRdb lists only in-frame clones, some missing. The data show 150,000 or so clones, 86% seen once. Trimming pared 6 bases from V and 1 base from J, leaving 12 bases between. The germline CDR1 and CDR2 sequences are MNHEY and SVGAGI. The CDR3 is 14 residues long. Material for sequencing was peripheral blood. The chain is built from TRBV6-5 and TRBJ1-1; TRBD1 might be the D (5 bases). This receptor was obtained from a woman aged 55-69 years with acute or convalescent COVID-19. In DNA, the CDR3 is TGTGCCAGCAGGAAAGACCAGGGGAACACTGAAGCTTTCTTT. Translation: CASRKDQGNTEAFF.